This T cell receptor (beta chain) was recorded in a study of beta chain features in type 1 diabetes. Study conclusions and caveats: When Type 1 diabetes patients were examined, their TCRB CDR3s proved moderately but significantly shorter in all four CD4+ subsets.

This clone has more than one count but fewer than ten. The antigen is undetermined. V was clipped by 4 bases and J by 3 bases; unmatched bases: 11. Germline CDR1 is KGHSH and CDR2 is LQKENI. The CDR3 spans 16 residues. The sequenced template was cDNA made from the entire isolated RNA. TCRdb's table, derived via immunoSEQ multiplex PCR, lists solely in-frame clones and lacks some. The sample records about 650,000 clones, around 12% being singletons. The TCR was taken from a man aged 25 to 40 with type 1 diabetes. This chain connects TRBV18 to TRBJ2-7, with 8 bases lining up with TRBD1. Source material: naive CD4+ T cells from blood. CDR3 in DNA: TGTGCCAGCTCACTACCAGGGACAGGACGGGGCTACGAGCAGTACTTC. Translation: CASSLPGTGRGYEQYF.